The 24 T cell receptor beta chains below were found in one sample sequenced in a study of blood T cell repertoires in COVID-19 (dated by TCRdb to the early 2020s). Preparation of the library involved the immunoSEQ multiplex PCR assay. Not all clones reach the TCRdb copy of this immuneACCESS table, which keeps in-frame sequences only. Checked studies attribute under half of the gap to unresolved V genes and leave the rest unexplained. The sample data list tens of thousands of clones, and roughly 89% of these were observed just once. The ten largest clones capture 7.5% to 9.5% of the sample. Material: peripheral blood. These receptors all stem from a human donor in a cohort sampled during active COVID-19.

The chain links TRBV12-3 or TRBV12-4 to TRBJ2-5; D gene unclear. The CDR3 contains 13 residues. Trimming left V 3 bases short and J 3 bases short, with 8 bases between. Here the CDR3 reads CASSFGGKETQYF. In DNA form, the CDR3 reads TGTGCCAGCAGTTTTGGCGGCAAAGAGACCCAGTACTTC.

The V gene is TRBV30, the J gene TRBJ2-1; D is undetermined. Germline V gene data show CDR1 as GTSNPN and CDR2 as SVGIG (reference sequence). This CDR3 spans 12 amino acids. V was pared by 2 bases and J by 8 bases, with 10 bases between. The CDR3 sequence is CAWSQAGDEQFF. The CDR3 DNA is TGTGCCTGGAGTCAGGCCGGCGATGAGCAGTTCTTC. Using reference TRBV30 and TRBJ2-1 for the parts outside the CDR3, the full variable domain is SQTIHQWPATLVQPVGSPLSLECTVEGTSNPNLYWYRQAAGRGLQLLFYSVGIGQISSEVPQNLSASRPQDRQFILSSKKLLLSDSGFYLCAWSQAGDEQFFGPGTRLTVL.

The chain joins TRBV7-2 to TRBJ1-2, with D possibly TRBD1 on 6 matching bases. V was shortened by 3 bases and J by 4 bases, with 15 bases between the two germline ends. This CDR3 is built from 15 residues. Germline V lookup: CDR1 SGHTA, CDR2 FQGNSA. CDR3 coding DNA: TGTGCCAGCAGCTTCCTACAACAGGGCATCTATGGCTACACCTTC. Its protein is CASSFLQQGIYGYTF.

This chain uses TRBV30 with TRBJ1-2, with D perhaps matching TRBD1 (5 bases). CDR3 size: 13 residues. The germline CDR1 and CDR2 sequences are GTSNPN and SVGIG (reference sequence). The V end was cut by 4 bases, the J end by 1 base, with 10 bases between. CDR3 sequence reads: CAWKQGLNYGYTF. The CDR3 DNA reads TGTGCCTGGAAGCAGGGTCTTAACTATGGCTACACCTTC.

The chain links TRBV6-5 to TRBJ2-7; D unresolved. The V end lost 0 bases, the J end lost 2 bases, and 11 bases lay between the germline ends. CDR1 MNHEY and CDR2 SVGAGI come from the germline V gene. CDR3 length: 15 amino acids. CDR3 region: CASSYSPAKAYEQYF. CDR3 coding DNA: TGTGCCAGCAGTTACTCACCAGCGAAGGCCTACGAGCAGTACTTC.

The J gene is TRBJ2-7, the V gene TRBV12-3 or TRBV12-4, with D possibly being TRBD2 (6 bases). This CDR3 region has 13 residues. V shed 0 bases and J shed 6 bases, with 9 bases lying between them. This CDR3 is CASSLARGSEQYF. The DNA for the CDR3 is TGTGCCAGCAGTTTAGCGCGGGGATCCGAGCAGTACTTC.

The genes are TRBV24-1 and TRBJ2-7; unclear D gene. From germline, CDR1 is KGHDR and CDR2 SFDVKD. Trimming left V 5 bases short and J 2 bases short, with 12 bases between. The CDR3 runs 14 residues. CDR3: CATSGATNPYEQYF. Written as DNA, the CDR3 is TGTGCCACCAGTGGGGCGACAAACCCCTACGAGCAGTACTTC.

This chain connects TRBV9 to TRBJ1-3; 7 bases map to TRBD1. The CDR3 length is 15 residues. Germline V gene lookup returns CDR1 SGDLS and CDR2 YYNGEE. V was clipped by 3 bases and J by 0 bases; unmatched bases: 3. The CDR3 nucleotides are TGTGCCAGCAGCGGGGGACAGATCTCTGGAAACACCATATATTTT. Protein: CASSGGQISGNTIYF.

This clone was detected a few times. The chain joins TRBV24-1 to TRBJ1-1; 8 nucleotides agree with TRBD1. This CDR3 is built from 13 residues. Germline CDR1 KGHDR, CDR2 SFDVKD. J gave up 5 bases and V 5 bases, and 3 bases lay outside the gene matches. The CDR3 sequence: CATSVDRGTEAFF. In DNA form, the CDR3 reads TGTGCCACCAGTGTCGACAGGGGAACTGAAGCTTTCTTT.

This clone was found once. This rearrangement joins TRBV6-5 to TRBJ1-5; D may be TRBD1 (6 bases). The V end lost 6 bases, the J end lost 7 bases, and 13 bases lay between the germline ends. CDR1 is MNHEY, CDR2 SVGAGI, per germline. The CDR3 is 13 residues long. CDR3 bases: TGTGCCAGCAGGGGGGCAGAACGACAGCCCCAGCATTTT. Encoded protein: CASRGAERQPQHF.

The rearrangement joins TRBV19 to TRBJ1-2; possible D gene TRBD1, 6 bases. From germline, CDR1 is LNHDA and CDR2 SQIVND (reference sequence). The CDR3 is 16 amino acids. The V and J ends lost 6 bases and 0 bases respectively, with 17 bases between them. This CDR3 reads CASSLGGGRANYGYTF. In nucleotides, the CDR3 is TGTGCCAGTAGCCTCGGGGGGGGCAGAGCTAACTATGGCTACACCTTC.

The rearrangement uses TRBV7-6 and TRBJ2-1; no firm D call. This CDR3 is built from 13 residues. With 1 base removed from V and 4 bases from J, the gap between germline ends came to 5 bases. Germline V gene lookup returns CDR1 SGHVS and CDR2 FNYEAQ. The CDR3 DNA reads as TGTGCCAGCAGCTTAGATCATTACAATGAGCAGTTCTTC. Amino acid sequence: CASSLDHYNEQFF.

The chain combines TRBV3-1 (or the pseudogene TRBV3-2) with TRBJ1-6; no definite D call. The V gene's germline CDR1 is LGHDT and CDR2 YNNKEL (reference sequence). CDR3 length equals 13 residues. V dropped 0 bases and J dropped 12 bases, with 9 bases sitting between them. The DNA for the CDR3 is TGTGCCAGCAGCCAAGACAGGAGGGAACCCCTCCACTTT. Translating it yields CASSQDRREPLHF.

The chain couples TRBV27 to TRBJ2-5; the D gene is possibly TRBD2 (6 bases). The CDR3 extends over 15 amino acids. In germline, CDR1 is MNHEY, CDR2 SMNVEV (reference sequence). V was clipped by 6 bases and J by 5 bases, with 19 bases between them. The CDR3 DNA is TGTGCCAGCAGCCCCGGGACTCGAACCCGGGAGACCCAGTACTTC. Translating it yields CASSPGTRTRETQYF.

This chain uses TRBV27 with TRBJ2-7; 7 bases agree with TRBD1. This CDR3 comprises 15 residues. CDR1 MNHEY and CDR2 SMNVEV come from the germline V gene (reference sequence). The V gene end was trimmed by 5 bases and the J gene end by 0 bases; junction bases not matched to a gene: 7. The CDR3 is CASSPQTGSSYEQYF. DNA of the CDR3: TGTGCCAGCAGTCCCCAGACAGGGAGCTCCTACGAGCAGTACTTC.

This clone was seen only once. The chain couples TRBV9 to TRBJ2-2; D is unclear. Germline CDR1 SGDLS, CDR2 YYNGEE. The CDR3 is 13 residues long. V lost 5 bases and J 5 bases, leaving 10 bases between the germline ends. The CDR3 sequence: CASSPPVTGELFF. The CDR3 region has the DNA TGTGCCAGCAGTCCCCCGGTGACCGGGGAGCTGTTTTTT.

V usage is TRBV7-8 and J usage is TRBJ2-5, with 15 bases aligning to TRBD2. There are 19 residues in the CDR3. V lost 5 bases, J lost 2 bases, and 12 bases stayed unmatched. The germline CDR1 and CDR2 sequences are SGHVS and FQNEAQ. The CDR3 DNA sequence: TGTGCCAGCAGCCTCCCGGCGGGACTAGCGGGGGGCAGACAAGAGACCCAGTACTTC. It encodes CASSLPAGLAGGRQETQYF.

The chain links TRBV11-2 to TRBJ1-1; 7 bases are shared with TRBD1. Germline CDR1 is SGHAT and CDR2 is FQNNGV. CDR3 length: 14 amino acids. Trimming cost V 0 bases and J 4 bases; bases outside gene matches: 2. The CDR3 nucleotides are TGTGCCAGCAGCTTAGACAGGGGGAGCACTGAAGCTTTCTTT. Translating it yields CASSLDRGSTEAFF.

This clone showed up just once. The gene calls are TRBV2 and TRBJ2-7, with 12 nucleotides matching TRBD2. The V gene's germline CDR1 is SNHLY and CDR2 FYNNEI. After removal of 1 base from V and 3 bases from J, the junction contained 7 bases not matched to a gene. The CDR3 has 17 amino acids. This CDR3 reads CASSEGTGLAGFYEQYF. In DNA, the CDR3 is TGTGCCAGCAGTGAAGGGACAGGACTAGCGGGGTTCTACGAGCAGTACTTC. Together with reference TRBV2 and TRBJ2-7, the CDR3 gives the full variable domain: EPEVTQTPSHQVTQMGQEVILRCVPISNHLYFYWYRQILGQKVEFLVSFYNNEISEKSEIFDDQFSVERPDGSNFTLKIRSTKLEDSAMYFCASSEGTGLAGFYEQYFGPGTRLTVT.

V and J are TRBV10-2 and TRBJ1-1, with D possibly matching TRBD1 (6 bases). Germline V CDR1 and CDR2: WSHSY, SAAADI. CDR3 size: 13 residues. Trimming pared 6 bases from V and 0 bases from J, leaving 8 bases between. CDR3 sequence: CASRTGMNTEAFF. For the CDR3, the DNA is TGCGCCAGCAGAACAGGGATGAACACTGAAGCTTTCTTT.

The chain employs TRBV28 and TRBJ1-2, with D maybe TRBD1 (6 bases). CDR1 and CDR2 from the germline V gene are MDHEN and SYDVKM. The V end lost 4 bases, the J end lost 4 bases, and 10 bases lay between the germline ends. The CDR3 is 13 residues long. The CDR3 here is CASSSRTAYGYTF. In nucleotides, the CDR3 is TGTGCCAGCAGTTCTCGGACAGCCTATGGCTACACCTTC.

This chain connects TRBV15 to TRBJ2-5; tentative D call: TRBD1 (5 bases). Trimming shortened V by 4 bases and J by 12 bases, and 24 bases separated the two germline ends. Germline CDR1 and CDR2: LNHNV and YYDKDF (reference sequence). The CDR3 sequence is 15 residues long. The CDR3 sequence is CATSTLSWEQAPEYF. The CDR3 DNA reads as TGTGCCACCAGCACTTTATCTTGGGAACAGGCCCCAGAGTACTTC.

The CDR3 DNA is TGTGCCAGCAGCCCGCGACTAGCGCCAAGCTCCTACAATGAGCAGTTCTTC. This codes for CASSPRLAPSSYNEQFF. The V gene is TRBV11-2, the J gene TRBJ2-1, with 8 nucleotides matching TRBD2. Germline-derived CDR1 and CDR2 are SGHAT and FQNNGV. Trimming removed 5 bases from V and 0 bases from J; junction bases left unmatched: 9. The CDR3 spans 17 residues.

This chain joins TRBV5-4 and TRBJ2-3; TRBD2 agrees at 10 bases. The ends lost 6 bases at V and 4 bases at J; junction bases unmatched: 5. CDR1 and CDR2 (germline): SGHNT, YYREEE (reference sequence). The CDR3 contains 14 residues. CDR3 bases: TGTGCCAGCAACTTAGCGGGGGGTCCAGATACGCAGTATTTT. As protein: CASNLAGGPDTQYF.